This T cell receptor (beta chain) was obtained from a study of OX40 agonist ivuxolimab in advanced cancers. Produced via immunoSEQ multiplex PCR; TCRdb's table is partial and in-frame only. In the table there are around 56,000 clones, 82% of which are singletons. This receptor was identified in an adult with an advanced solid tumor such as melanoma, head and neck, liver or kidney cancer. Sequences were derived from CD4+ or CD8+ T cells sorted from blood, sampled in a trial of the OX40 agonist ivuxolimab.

CDR3 amino acids: CASSRTHGSYNEQFF. CDR3 in DNA: TGTGCCAGCAGTCGGACTCATGGTTCCTACAATGAGCAGTTCTTC. The genes are TRBV6-5 and TRBJ2-1; a possible D gene is TRBD2 (5 bases). The CDR3 is 15 amino acids. V was trimmed by 5 bases and J by 1 base, leaving 12 bases between them. In germline, CDR1 is MNHEY, CDR2 SVGAGI.